These T cell receptor beta chains were read from a single sample in a study of T cell responses to AZD1222 COVID-19 vaccine. Produced via immunoSEQ multiplex PCR; TCRdb's table is partial and in-frame only. The sample carries fewer than 110,000 clones, about 92% recorded once. This specimen consisted of peripheral blood, obtained 28 days after the second AZD1222 dose. The receptors shown here come from an adult who received the AZD1222 COVID-19 vaccine. CDR3s include the opening cysteine and the closing phenylalanine or tryptophan. The order of the fields is clone size, D gene, J gene, V gene, CDR3 protein, CDR3 DNA. D genes are given only for firm matches. Size is omitted from some rows. Given values are once, few, many or a class for expanded clones.

abundance: -
d_gene: -
j_gene: TRBJ2-1
v_gene: TRBV15
CDR3aa: CATSRDTARINEQFF
CDR3nt: TGTGCCACCAGCAGGGACACCGCCAGGATCAATGAGCAGTTCTTC

abundance: -
d_gene: -
j_gene: TRBJ1-1
v_gene: TRBV7-9
CDR3aa: CASREGRINTEAFF
CDR3nt: TGTGCCAGCAGGGAGGGACGGATAAACACTGAAGCTTTCTTT

abundance: once
d_gene: -
j_gene: TRBJ1-4
v_gene: TRBV3-1/TRBV3-2
CDR3aa: CASTFQATNEKLFF
CDR3nt: TGTGCCAGCACCTTCCAGGCAACTAATGAAAAACTGTTTTTT

abundance: few
d_gene: TRBD1
j_gene: TRBJ2-2
v_gene: TRBV25-1
CDR3aa: CASTSRTGGSGELFF
CDR3nt: TGTGCCAGCACCTCCCGGACAGGGGGTAGCGGGGAGCTGTTTTTT

abundance: -
d_gene: -
j_gene: TRBJ1-5
v_gene: TRBV3-1/TRBV3-2
CDR3aa: CASSQGAVSNQPQHF
CDR3nt: TGTGCCAGCAGCCAAGGGGCGGTTAGCAATCAGCCCCAGCATTTT

abundance: -
d_gene: -
j_gene: TRBJ2-1
v_gene: TRBV5-5
CDR3aa: CASSRQSQGTEQFF
CDR3nt: TGTGCCAGCAGCAGACAGTCCCAGGGGACTGAGCAGTTCTTC

abundance: -
d_gene: -
j_gene: TRBJ1-1
v_gene: TRBV9
CDR3aa: CASSVGGLGEAFF
CDR3nt: TGTGCCAGCAGCGTAGGTGGGCTGGGTGAAGCTTTCTTT

abundance: -
d_gene: -
j_gene: TRBJ1-1
v_gene: TRBV18
CDR3aa: CASSDPLNTEAFF
CDR3nt: TGTGCCAGCTCAGACCCGCTGAACACTGAAGCTTTCTTT

abundance: -
d_gene: TRBD1
j_gene: TRBJ1-2
v_gene: TRBV7-2
CDR3aa: CASSMGTGKGLGYTF
CDR3nt: TGTGCCAGCAGCATGGGGACAGGGAAGGGCCTTGGCTACACCTTC

abundance: -
d_gene: TRBD2
j_gene: TRBJ2-1
v_gene: TRBV4-1
CDR3aa: CASSVLAGGPSEQFF
CDR3nt: TGCGCCAGCAGCGTACTAGCGGGGGGACCTAGTGAGCAGTTCTTC

abundance: once
d_gene: TRBD1
j_gene: TRBJ2-7
v_gene: TRBV5-1
CDR3aa: CASSRGQGYEQYF
CDR3nt: TGCGCCAGCAGCAGGGGACAGGGGTACGAGCAGTACTTC

abundance: medium-sized
d_gene: -
j_gene: TRBJ1-6
v_gene: TRBV5-1
CDR3aa: CASSLNSIRGNSPLHF
CDR3nt: TGCGCCAGCAGCTTAAATTCGATAAGGGGTAATTCACCCCTCCACTTT

abundance: once
d_gene: -
j_gene: TRBJ2-7
v_gene: TRBV28
CDR3aa: CASSRGGSYEQYF
CDR3nt: TGTGCCAGCAGCAGGGGAGGGTCCTACGAGCAGTACTTC

abundance: -
d_gene: -
j_gene: TRBJ2-2
v_gene: TRBV11-2
CDR3aa: CASSPTDLPGELFF
CDR3nt: TGTGCCAGCAGCCCAACAGATCTACCCGGGGAGCTGTTTTTT

abundance: -
d_gene: TRBD1
j_gene: TRBJ1-2
v_gene: TRBV5-1
CDR3aa: CASSFIQGNYGYTF
CDR3nt: TGCGCCAGCAGCTTCATACAGGGGAACTATGGCTACACCTTC

abundance: -
d_gene: TRBD1
j_gene: TRBJ1-5
v_gene: TRBV19
CDR3aa: CASNEGAIQPQHF
CDR3nt: TGTGCCAGTAATGAGGGGGCTATTCAGCCCCAGCATTTT

abundance: once
d_gene: TRBD2
j_gene: TRBJ2-7
v_gene: TRBV4-2
CDR3aa: CASSQDAPTSGNSYEQYF
CDR3nt: TGTGCCAGCAGCCAAGATGCCCCGACTAGCGGGAACTCCTACGAGCAGTACTTC

abundance: -
d_gene: TRBD1
j_gene: TRBJ1-3
v_gene: TRBV19
CDR3aa: CASTGRDRAFEEGNTIYF
CDR3nt: TGTGCCAGTACCGGCCGGGACAGGGCTTTCGAGGAGGGAAACACCATATATTTT

abundance: -
d_gene: -
j_gene: TRBJ2-3
v_gene: TRBV25-1
CDR3aa: CASNRGPTDTQYF
CDR3nt: TGTGCCAGCAATCGGGGCCCCACAGATACGCAGTATTTT

abundance: -
d_gene: TRBD1
j_gene: TRBJ1-2
v_gene: TRBV19
CDR3aa: CASSIDGTGYAYGYTF
CDR3nt: TGTGCCAGTAGTATAGATGGGACAGGGTACGCCTATGGCTACACCTTC

abundance: -
d_gene: TRBD2
j_gene: TRBJ2-7
v_gene: TRBV4-3
CDR3aa: CASSQVSSGTYEQYF
CDR3nt: TGCGCCAGCAGCCAAGTCTCCAGCGGGACCTACGAGCAGTACTTC

abundance: -
d_gene: TRBD1
j_gene: TRBJ1-6
v_gene: TRBV9
CDR3aa: CASSVAGTGDSPLHF
CDR3nt: TGTGCCAGCAGCGTAGCCGGGACAGGGGATTCACCCCTCCACTTT

abundance: -
d_gene: -
j_gene: TRBJ1-3
v_gene: TRBV7-2
CDR3aa: CASSLVAARGNTIYF
CDR3nt: TGTGCCAGCAGCTTAGTGGCGGCACGCGGAAACACCATATATTTT

abundance: -
d_gene: -
j_gene: TRBJ1-5
v_gene: TRBV12-5
CDR3aa: CASGLGCFRTGAGNQPQHF
CDR3nt: TGTGCTAGTGGTTTGGGATGCTTTAGGACGGGGGCTGGCAATCAGCCCCAGCATTTT

abundance: -
d_gene: TRBD1
j_gene: TRBJ1-2
v_gene: TRBV9
CDR3aa: CASSPLPGQGARNYGYTF
CDR3nt: TGTGCCAGCAGCCCACTTCCGGGACAGGGGGCGCGAAACTATGGCTACACCTTC

abundance: -
d_gene: TRBD1
j_gene: TRBJ1-1
v_gene: TRBV19
CDR3aa: CASIRQGNTEAFF
CDR3nt: TGTGCCAGTATCAGACAGGGGAACACTGAAGCTTTCTTT

abundance: -
d_gene: -
j_gene: TRBJ2-6
v_gene: TRBV5-1
CDR3aa: CASSRAFDSGANVLTF
CDR3nt: TGCGCCAGCAGCCGAGCGTTCGACTCTGGGGCCAACGTCCTGACTTTC

abundance: -
d_gene: TRBD1
j_gene: TRBJ1-5
v_gene: TRBV19
CDR3aa: CASSNRQGYSNQPQHF
CDR3nt: TGTGCCAGTAGTAATAGACAGGGTTATAGCAATCAGCCCCAGCATTTT

abundance: few
d_gene: -
j_gene: TRBJ1-5
v_gene: TRBV1
CDR3aa: CTSRQQGAELQPQHF
CDR3nt: TGCACCAGCAGACAGCAGGGGGCAGAGCTCCAGCCCCAGCATTTT

abundance: -
d_gene: TRBD2
j_gene: TRBJ2-7
v_gene: TRBV29-1
CDR3aa: CSVDGTSGSYEQYF
CDR3nt: TGCAGCGTAGACGGGACTAGCGGGAGCTACGAGCAGTACTTC

abundance: -
d_gene: -
j_gene: TRBJ1-2
v_gene: TRBV14
CDR3aa: CASSQKGGLGNYGYTF
CDR3nt: TGTGCCAGCAGCCAAAAGGGGGGATTGGGTAACTATGGCTACACCTTC

abundance: -
d_gene: -
j_gene: TRBJ2-5
v_gene: TRBV6-5
CDR3aa: CASRKRVGWETQYF
CDR3nt: TGTGCCAGCAGAAAGCGGGTCGGCTGGGAGACCCAGTACTTC

abundance: -
d_gene: -
j_gene: TRBJ1-3
v_gene: TRBV19
CDR3aa: CASGNSAGNTIYF
CDR3nt: TGTGCCAGTGGTAACTCAGCTGGAAACACCATATATTTT

abundance: -
d_gene: -
j_gene: TRBJ1-2
v_gene: TRBV2
CDR3aa: CASSGLSGANYGYTF
CDR3nt: TGTGCCAGCAGCGGGCTTTCTGGGGCTAACTATGGCTACACCTTC

abundance: -
d_gene: -
j_gene: TRBJ1-1
v_gene: TRBV7-6
CDR3aa: CASSQSHRAGNTEAFF
CDR3nt: TGTGCCAGCAGTCAATCCCACAGGGCCGGGAACACTGAAGCTTTCTTT

abundance: -
d_gene: -
j_gene: TRBJ2-5
v_gene: TRBV5-5
CDR3aa: CASSLAEAGLQETQYF
CDR3nt: TGTGCCAGCAGCTTGGCCGAGGCGGGGTTGCAAGAGACCCAGTACTTC

abundance: -
d_gene: -
j_gene: TRBJ2-7
v_gene: TRBV20-1
CDR3aa: CRESYEQYF
CDR3nt: TGCAGAGAGAGCTACGAGCAGTACTTC

abundance: -
d_gene: -
j_gene: TRBJ1-3
v_gene: TRBV15
CDR3aa: CATHLPGTGNTIYF
CDR3nt: TGTGCCACCCACCTCCCAGGTACTGGAAACACCATATATTTT

abundance: once
d_gene: -
j_gene: TRBJ2-7
v_gene: TRBV7-9
CDR3aa: CASSLGVRPYEQYF
CDR3nt: TGTGCCAGCAGCTTAGGGGTCAGACCATACGAGCAGTACTTC

abundance: once
d_gene: -
j_gene: TRBJ1-1
v_gene: TRBV7-3
CDR3aa: CASSSGGQHEAFF
CDR3nt: TGTGCCAGCAGCTCCGGGGGACAACATGAAGCTTTCTTT

abundance: -
d_gene: -
j_gene: TRBJ2-2
v_gene: TRBV7-6
CDR3aa: CASRRVSGQSNTGELFF
CDR3nt: TGTGCCAGCAGACGAGTCTCGGGGCAGTCGAACACCGGGGAGCTGTTTTTT